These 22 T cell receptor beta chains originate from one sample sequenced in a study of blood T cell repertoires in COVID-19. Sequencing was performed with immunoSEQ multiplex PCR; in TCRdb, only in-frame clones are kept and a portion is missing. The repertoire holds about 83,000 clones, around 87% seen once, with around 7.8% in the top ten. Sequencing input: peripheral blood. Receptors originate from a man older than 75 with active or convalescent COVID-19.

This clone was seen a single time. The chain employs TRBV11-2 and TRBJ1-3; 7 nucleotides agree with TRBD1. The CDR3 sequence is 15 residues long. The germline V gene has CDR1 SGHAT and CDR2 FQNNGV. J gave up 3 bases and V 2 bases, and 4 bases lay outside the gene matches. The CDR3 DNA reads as TGTGCCAGCAGCTTACCTAGGACAGGTGGAAACACCATATATTTT. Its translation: CASSLPRTGGNTIYF.

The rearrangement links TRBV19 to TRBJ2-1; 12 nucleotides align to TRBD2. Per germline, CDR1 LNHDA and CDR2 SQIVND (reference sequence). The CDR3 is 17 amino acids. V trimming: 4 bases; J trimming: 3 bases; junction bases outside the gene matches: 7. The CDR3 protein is CASSTQQTSGSYNEQFF. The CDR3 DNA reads TGTGCCAGTAGTACGCAACAGACTAGCGGGAGCTACAATGAGCAGTTCTTC.

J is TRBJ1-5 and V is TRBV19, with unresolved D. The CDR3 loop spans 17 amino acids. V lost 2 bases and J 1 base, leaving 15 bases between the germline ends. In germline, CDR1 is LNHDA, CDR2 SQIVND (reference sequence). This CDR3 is CASSIPQEAESNQPQHF. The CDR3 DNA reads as TGTGCCAGTAGTATACCCCAGGAGGCGGAGAGCAATCAGCCCCAGCATTTT.

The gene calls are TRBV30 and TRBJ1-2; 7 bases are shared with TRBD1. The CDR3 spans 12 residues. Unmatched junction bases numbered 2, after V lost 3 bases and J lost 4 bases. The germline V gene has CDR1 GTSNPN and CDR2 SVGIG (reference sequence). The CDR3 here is CAWSRDSYGYTF. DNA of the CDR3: TGTGCCTGGAGCCGGGACAGCTATGGCTACACCTTC.

The CDR3 bases are TGTGCCAGCAGTTTATCCGTTATCTCTGGAAACACCATATATTTT. This sequence encodes CASSLSVISGNTIYF. The chain employs TRBV28 and TRBJ1-3; D remains unclear. The CDR3 covers 15 residues. The germline V gene has CDR1 MDHEN and CDR2 SYDVKM. The V end was cut by 1 base, the J end by 0 bases, with 7 bases between. The variable domain in full, completed from reference TRBV28 and TRBJ1-3, reads DVKVTQSSRYLVKRTGEKVFLECVQDMDHENMFWYRQDPGLGLRLIYFSYDVKMKEKGDIPEGYSVSREKKERFSLILESASTNQTSMYLCASSLSVISGNTIYFGEGSWLTVV.

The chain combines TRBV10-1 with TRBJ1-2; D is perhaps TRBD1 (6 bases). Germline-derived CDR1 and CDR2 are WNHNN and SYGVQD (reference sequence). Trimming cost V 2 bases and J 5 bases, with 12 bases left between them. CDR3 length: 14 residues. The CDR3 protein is CASSEAGQKYGYTF. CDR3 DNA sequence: TGCGCCAGCAGTGAGGCCGGACAGAAATATGGCTACACCTTC.

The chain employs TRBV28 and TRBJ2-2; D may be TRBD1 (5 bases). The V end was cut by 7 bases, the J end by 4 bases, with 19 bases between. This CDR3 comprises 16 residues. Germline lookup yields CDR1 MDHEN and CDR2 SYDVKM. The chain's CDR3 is CASKAGLRSGTGELFF. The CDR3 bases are TGTGCCAGCAAGGCAGGGTTGCGATCTGGCACCGGGGAGCTGTTTTTT.

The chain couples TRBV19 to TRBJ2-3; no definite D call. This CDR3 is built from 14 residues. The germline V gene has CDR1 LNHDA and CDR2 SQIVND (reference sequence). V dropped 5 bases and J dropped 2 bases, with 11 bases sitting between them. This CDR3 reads CASSEIRYTDTQYF. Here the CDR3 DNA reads TGTGCCAGTAGTGAGATACGATACACAGATACGCAGTATTTT.

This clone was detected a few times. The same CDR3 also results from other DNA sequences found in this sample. In DNA form, the CDR3 reads TGCGCCAGCAGCTTATCAGGGGGTAGCAATCAGCCCCAGCATTTT. Amino acids: CASSLSGGSNQPQHF. The rearrangement joins TRBV5-1 to TRBJ1-5; 7 bases map to TRBD1. The length of the CDR3 is 15 residues. V lost 2 bases and J lost 0; bases outside the gene matches: 2. CDR1 is SGHRS, CDR2 YFSETQ, per germline.

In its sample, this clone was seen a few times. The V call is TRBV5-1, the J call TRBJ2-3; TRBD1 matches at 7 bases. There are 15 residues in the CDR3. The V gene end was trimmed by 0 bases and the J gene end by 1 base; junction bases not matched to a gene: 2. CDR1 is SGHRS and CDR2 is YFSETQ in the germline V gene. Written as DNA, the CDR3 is TGCGCCAGCAGCTTGGAGGACAGGCGCACAGATACGCAGTATTTT. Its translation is CASSLEDRRTDTQYF.

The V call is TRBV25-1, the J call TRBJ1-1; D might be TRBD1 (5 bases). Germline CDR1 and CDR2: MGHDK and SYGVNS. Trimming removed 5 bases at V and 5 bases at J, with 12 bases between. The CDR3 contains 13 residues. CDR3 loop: CASSNPQGTEAFF. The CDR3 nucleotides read TGTGCCAGCAGTAACCCCCAGGGAACTGAAGCTTTCTTT.

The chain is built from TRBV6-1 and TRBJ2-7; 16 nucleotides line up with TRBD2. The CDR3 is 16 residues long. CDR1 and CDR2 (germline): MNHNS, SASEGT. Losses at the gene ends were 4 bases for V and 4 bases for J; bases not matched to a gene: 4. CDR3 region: CASSAGTSGGVYEQYV. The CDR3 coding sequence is TGTGCCAGCAGTGCCGGGACTAGCGGGGGGGTGTACGAGCAGTACGTC.

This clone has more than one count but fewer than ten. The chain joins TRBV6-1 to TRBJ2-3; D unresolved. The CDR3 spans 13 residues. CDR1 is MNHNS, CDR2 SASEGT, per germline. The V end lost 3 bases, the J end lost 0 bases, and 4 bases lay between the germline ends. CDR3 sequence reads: CASSDQSTDTQYF. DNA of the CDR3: TGTGCCAGCAGTGACCAGAGCACAGATACGCAGTATTTT.

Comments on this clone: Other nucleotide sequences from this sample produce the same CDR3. The CDR3 nucleotides read TGTGCCAGCAGTGTCAGACAGGGGGCTGGAAACACCATATATTTT. This codes for CASSVRQGAGNTIYF. The rearrangement links TRBV19 to TRBJ1-3; 9 bases are shared with TRBD1. Per germline, CDR1 LNHDA and CDR2 SQIVND (reference sequence). The V and J ends lost 9 bases and 2 bases, in that order; junction bases with no gene match: 8. The CDR3 is 15 residues long.

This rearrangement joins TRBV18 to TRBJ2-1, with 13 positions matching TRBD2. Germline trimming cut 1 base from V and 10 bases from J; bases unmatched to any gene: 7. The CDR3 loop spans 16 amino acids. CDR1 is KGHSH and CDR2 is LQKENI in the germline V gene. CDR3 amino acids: CASSPRKGLAGVEQFF. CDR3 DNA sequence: TGTGCCAGCTCACCACGAAAAGGACTAGCGGGAGTCGAGCAGTTCTTC.

In DNA, the CDR3 is TGTGCCAGCGGAGGGGACGCGGAACGCTATGGCTACACCTTC. Protein: CASGGDAERYGYTF. This chain connects TRBV19 to TRBJ1-2, with TRBD1 as a possible D gene (5 bases). CDR1 is LNHDA, CDR2 SQIVND, per germline (reference sequence). This CDR3 has 14 residues. V was shortened by 9 bases and J by 4 bases, with 18 bases between the two germline ends.

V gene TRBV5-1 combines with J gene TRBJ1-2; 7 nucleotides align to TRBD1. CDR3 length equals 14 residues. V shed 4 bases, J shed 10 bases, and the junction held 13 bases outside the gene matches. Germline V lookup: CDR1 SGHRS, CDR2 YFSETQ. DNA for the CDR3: TGCGCCAGCAGCCCGGAGACAGGGACCTTGATCTACACCTTC. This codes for CASSPETGTLIYTF.

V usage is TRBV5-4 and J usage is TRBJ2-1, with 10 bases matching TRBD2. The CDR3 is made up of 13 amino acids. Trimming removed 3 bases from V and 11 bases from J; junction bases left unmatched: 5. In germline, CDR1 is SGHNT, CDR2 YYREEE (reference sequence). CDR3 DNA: TGTGCCAGCAGCTCTGGACTAGCGGAGAAGCAGTTCTTC. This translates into CASSSGLAEKQFF. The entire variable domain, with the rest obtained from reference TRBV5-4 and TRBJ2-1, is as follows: ETGVTQSPTHLIKTRGQQVTLRCSSQSGHNTVSWYQQALGQGPQFIFQYYREEENGRGNFPPRFSGLQFPNYSSELNVNALELDDSALYLCASSSGLAEKQFFGPGTRLTVL.

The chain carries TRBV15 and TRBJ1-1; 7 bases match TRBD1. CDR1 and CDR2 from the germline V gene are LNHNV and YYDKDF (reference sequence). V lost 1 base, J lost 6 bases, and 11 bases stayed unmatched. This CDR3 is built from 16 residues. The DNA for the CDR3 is TGTGCCACCAGCAGAGGGGGGACAGCAATGACCCCTGAAGCTTTCTTT. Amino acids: CATSRGGTAMTPEAFF.

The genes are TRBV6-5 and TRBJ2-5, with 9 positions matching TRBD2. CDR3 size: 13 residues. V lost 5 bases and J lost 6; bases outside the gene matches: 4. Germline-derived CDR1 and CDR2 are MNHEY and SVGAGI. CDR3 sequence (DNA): TGTGCCAGCAGTCCTAGCGGGACCCAGACCCAGTACTTC. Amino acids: CASSPSGTQTQYF.

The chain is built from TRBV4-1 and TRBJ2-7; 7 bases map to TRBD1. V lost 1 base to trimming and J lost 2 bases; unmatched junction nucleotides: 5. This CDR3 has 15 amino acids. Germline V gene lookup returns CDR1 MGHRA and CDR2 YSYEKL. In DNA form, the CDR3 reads TGCGCCAGCAGCCAAGGAGGGACAGCCACCTACGAGCAGTACGTC. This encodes CASSQGGTATYEQYV.

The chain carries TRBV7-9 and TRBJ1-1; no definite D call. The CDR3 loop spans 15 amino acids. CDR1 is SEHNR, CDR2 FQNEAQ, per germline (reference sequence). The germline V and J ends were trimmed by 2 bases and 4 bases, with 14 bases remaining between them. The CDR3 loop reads CASSLFAGVGTEAFF. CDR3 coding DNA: TGTGCCAGCAGCTTATTCGCCGGGGTTGGCACTGAAGCTTTCTTT.